This TCR beta chain was obtained from a study of T cells in Graves' hyperthyroidism and ophthalmopathy. Overall study: Blood was drawn when the patient was first diagnosed and still untreated.

There are a few counts of this clonotype. RNA transcripts served as the template for amplifying TCR beta CDR3 regions. First-round RT-PCR of the TCR CDR3 relied on the HTBI primer set. TCRdb reanalysed the multiplex PCR reads using MiXCR and keeps one entry per CDR3 protein. The repertoire consists of 500,000 to 600,000 distinct CDR3 sequences, with 15% to 20% occurring once and the leading ten covering around a sixth. Using less than 12 ml of fresh peripheral blood, PBMCs were prepared. Germline CDR1 is DFQATT and CDR2 is SNEGSKA (reference sequence). The CDR3 loop spans 11 amino acids. The rearrangement uses TRBV20-1 and TRBJ1-5; D not certain. The TCR sequence derives from a woman younger than 35 with Graves' hyperthyroidism. The sequencing sample was made of blood. CDR3 nucleotide sequence: TGCAGGCCCCCCCTAAATCAGCCCCAGCATTTT. Translated: CRPPLNQPQHF.